The subject of this entry is one T cell receptor beta chain. The data originate from a study of control samples from healthy donors and cancer patients. Generated by immunoSEQ multiplex PCR, the TCRdb table keeps only in-frame clones and is missing some. The table has 150,000 to 200,000 clones, about 94% seen once. V gave up 2 bases and J gave up 5 bases, with 16 bases separating them. Germline values: CDR1 MNHEY, CDR2 SVGEGT. CDR3 size: 15 residues. The TCR was taken from a woman aged 40 to 55 in good health. Specimen: blood. The V call is TRBV6-2 or TRBV6-3, the J call TRBJ2-7; tentatively, D is TRBD2 (6 bases). In DNA, the CDR3 is TGTGCCAGCAGTTACGGCCTTCGGGGGATGAACGAGCAGTACTTC. This encodes CASSYGLRGMNEQYF.